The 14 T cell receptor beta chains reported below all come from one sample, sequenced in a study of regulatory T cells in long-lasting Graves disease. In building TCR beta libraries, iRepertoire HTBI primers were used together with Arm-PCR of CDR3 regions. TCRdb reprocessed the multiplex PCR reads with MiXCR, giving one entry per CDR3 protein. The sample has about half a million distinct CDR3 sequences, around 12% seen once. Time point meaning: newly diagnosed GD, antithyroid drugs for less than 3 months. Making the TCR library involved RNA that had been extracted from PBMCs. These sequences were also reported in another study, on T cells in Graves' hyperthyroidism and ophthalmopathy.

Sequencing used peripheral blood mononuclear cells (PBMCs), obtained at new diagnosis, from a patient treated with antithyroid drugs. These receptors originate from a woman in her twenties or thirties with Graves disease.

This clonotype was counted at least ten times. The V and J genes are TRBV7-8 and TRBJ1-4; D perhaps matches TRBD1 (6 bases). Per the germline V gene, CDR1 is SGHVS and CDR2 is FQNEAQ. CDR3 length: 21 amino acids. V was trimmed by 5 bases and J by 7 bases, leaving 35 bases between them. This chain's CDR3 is CASSLFHRATGAVRVGEKLFF. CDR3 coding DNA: TGTGCCAGCAGCCTGTTCCATAGAGCGACAGGAGCGGTCAGGGTTGGTGAAAAACTGTTTTTT.

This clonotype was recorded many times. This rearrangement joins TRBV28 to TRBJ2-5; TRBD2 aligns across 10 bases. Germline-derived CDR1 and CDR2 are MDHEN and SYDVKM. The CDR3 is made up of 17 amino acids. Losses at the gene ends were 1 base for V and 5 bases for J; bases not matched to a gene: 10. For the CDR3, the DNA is TGTGCCAGCAGTTTATCAATCCTAGCGGGAGTGGGTGAGACCCAGTACTTC. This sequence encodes CASSLSILAGVGETQYF.

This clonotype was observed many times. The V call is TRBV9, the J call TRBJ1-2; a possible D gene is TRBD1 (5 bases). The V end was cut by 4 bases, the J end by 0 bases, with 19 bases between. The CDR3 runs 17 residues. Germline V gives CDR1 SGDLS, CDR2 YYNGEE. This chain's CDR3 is CASSLGADPYPNYGYTF. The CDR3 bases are TGTGCCAGCAGCCTAGGGGCAGACCCTTACCCTAACTATGGCTACACCTTC.

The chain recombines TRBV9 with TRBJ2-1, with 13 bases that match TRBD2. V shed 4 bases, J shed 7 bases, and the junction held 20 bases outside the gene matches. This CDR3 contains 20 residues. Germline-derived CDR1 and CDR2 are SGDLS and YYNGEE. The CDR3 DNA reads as TGTGCCAGCAGCCCCTGGGGTGGACTAGCGGGAGTAACTAGGTGGAATGAGCAGTTCTTC. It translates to CASSPWGGLAGVTRWNEQFF. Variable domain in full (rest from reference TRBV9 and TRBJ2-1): DSGVTQTPKHLITATGQRVTLRCSPRSGDLSVYWYQQSLDQGLQFLIQYYNGEERAKGNILERFSAQQFPDLHSELNLSSLELGDSALYFCASSPWGGLAGVTRWNEQFFGPGTRLTVL.

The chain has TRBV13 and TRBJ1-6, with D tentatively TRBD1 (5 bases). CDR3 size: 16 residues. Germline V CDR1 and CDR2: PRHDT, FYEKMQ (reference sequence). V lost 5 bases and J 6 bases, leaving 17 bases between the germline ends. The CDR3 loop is CASSHQVGGGNSPLHF. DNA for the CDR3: TGTGCCAGCAGCCACCAGGTTGGGGGGGGTAATTCACCCCTCCACTTT.

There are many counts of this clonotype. The CDR3 spells CATSDHPSGSWTDTQYF. In DNA, the CDR3 is TGTGCCACCAGTGACCACCCTAGCGGGAGCTGGACAGATACGCAGTATTTT. This rearrangement joins TRBV24-1 to TRBJ2-3; 10 positions match TRBD2. CDR1 is KGHDR, CDR2 SFDVKD, per germline. The CDR3 runs 17 residues. The trim removed 4 bases at V and 3 bases at J, leaving 9 bases unmatched.

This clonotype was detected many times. Here the CDR3 reads CSIAPDYGYTF. The CDR3 bases are TGCAGCATTGCCCCGGACTATGGCTACACCTTC. The chain uses TRBV29-1 and TRBJ1-2; no clear D gene. V was shortened by 8 bases and J by 3 bases, with 10 bases between the two germline ends. In germline, CDR1 is SQVTM, CDR2 ANQGSEA. CDR3 length: 11 amino acids.

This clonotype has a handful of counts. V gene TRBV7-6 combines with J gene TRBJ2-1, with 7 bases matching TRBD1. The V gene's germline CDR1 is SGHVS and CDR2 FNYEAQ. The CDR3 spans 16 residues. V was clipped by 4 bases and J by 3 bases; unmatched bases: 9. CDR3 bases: TGTGCCAGCAGCTACGAACCAGGGGGAAACTACAATGAGCAGTTCTTC. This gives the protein CASSYEPGGNYNEQFF.

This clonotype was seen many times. The CDR3 DNA is TGTGCCAGCGGGGGGCTGACTAGTTCCAATGAGCAGTTCTTC. It yields the protein CASGGLTSSNEQFF. The chain is built from TRBV2 and TRBJ2-1; D possibly matches TRBD1 or TRBD2 (6 bases each). Germline CDR1 and CDR2: SNHLY and FYNNEI. V lost 8 bases and J lost 6, with 17 bases in between. This CDR3 has 14 amino acids.

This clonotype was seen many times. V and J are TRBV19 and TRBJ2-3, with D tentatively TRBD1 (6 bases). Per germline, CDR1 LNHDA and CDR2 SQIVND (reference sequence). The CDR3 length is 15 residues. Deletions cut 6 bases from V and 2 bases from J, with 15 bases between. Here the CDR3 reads CASRNRDGYTDTQYF. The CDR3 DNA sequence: TGTGCCAGTAGGAACAGGGACGGCTACACAGATACGCAGTATTTT.

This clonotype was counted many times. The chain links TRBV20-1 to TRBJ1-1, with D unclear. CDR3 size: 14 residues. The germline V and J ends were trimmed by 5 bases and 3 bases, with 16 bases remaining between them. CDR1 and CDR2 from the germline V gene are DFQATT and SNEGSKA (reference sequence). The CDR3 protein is CSAVGRPIDTEAFF. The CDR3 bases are TGCAGTGCTGTGGGCCGGCCCATCGACACTGAAGCTTTCTTT.

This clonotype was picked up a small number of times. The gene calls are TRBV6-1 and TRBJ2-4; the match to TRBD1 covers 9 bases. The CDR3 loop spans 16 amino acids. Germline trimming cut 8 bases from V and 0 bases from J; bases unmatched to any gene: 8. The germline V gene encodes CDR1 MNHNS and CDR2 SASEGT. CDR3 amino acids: CASGTGGLRAKNIQYF. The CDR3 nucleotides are TGTGCCAGCGGTACAGGGGGCCTAAGAGCCAAAAACATTCAGTACTTC.

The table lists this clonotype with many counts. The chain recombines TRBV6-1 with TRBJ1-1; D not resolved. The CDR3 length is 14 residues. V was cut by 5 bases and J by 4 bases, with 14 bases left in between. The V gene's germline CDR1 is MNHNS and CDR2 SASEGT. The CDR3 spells CASSLTLEGTEAFF. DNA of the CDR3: TGTGCCAGCAGTCTGACGCTCGAGGGCACTGAAGCTTTCTTT.

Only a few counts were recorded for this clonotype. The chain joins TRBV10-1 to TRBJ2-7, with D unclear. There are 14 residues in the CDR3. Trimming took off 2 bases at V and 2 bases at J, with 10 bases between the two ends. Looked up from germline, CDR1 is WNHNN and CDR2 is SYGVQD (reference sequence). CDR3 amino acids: CASSERAKPYEQYF. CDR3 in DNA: TGCGCCAGCAGTGAGCGGGCAAAACCCTACGAGCAGTACTTC.